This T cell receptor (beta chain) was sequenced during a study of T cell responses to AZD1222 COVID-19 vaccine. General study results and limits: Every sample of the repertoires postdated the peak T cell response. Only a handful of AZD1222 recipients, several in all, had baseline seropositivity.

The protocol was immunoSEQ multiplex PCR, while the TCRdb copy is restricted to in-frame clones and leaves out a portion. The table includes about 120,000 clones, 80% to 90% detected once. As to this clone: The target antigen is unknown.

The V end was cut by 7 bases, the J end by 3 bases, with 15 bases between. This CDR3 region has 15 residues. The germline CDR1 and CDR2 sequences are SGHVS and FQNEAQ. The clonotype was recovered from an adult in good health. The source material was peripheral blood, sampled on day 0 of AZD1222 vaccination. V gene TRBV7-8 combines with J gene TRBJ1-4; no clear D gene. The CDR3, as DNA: TGTGCCAGCACCGGCTTTACGGTGCCTAATGAAAAACTGTTTTTT. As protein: CASTGFTVPNEKLFF.